These T cell receptor beta chains were read from a single sample in a study of response to subunit inactivated influenza vaccine. From the RT-PCR reads, TCRdb called clonotypes with MiXCR, one entry per CDR3 protein. The top ten clones hold 10% to 13% of a sample with about 530,000 distinct CDR3 sequences, about an eighth of them seen once. Sequencing was performed on PBMCs from blood, taken on the day of vaccination. These receptors were collected from a man aged 50 to 60 who received an inactivated influenza vaccine. CDR3s include the opening cysteine and the closing phenylalanine or tryptophan. The order of the fields is J gene, V gene, D gene, clone size, CDR3 DNA, CDR3 protein. The D gene is left open where the match is weak. Some rows mark clone size as missing; the rest say once, few, many or name a class of expanded clone.

TRBJ2-7 TRBV29-1 TRBD2 many TGCAGCGTTGCGGGGACTAGCGGGGGGATCTACGAGCAGTACTTC CSVAGTSGGIYEQYF
TRBJ2-4 TRBV7-9 NA NA TGTGCCAGCAGCTTGGCGGGGGCAGGAAACATTCAGTACTTC CASSLAGAGNIQYF
TRBJ1-2 TRBV12-3/TRBV12-4 TRBD1 NA TGTGCCAGCAGTTTAGCGGGACAGGGGTTGAGAGGCTACACCTTC CASSLAGQGLRGYTF
TRBJ2-5 TRBV12-3/TRBV12-4 NA NA TGTGCCAGCAGTTCGGGGGAAGAGACCCAGTACTTC CASSSGEETQYF
TRBJ1-4 TRBV29-1 NA NA TGCAGCGTTGAATCTGGTTCAGGGGATGAAAAACTGTTTTTT CSVESGSGDEKLFF
TRBJ2-6 TRBV7-2 NA many TGTGCCAGCAGCTTGAGGTCATCCGGGGCCAACGTCCTGACTTTC CASSLRSSGANVLTF
TRBJ2-7 TRBV29-1 TRBD2 NA TGCAGCGTTGAAGACGGGGGGGGCCCGGAGCAGTACTTC CSVEDGGGPEQYF
TRBJ2-1 TRBV6-2/TRBV6-3 TRBD2 few TGTGCCAGCAGTCGGGGGGGCGTCTCAAATGAGCAGTTCTTC CASSRGGVSNEQFF
TRBJ2-5 TRBV7-2 TRBD2 many TGTGCCAGCAGCTTAGAGCGGGACCCGTTTGAGACCCAGTACTTC CASSLERDPFETQYF
TRBJ1-5 TRBV27 NA NA TGTGCCAGCAGCCAAGGGGCAGCCAGCAATCAGCCCCAGCATTTT CASSQGAASNQPQHF
TRBJ2-1 TRBV20-1 TRBD2 few TGCAGTGCGACCGGGACTAGCGGGAGTCATTACAATGAGCAGTTCTTC CSATGTSGSHYNEQFF
TRBJ2-7 TRBV29-1 NA NA TGCAGCGCCCCTGGGGGGGGCGATTCCTCCGAGCAGTACTTC CSAPGGGDSSEQYF
TRBJ1-1 TRBV4-2 NA NA TGTGCCAGCAGCCAAGATCGGGTGGGGCCTGGTTTTAGTGAAGCTTTCTTT CASSQDRVGPGFSEAFF
TRBJ2-1 TRBV10-3 NA NA TGTGCCATCAGTGTCGGTCCGAGCAATGAGCAGTTCTTC CAISVGPSNEQFF
TRBJ2-5 TRBV5-1 TRBD1 few TGCGCCAGCAGCTCACAGGGGGGTAACCAAGAGACCCAGTACTTC CASSSQGGNQETQYF
TRBJ1-1 TRBV7-9 NA few TGTGCCAGCAGCTTAGATGACAGCATTGAAGCTTTCTTT CASSLDDSIEAFF
TRBJ2-7 TRBV7-9 NA NA TGTGCCAGCAGCTCCGAGGCCTACGAGCAGTACTTC CASSSEAYEQYF
TRBJ1-6 TRBV6-1 NA few TGTGCCAGCAGGACGGACGGTTACAGTCTCCTCCACTTT CASRTDGYSLLHF
TRBJ1-4 TRBV4-3 TRBD1 few TGCGCCAGCAGCCCCCGGACAGGGGGCCTAGAAAAACTGTTTTTT CASSPRTGGLEKLFF
TRBJ2-7 TRBV7-9 TRBD1 NA TGTGCCAGCAGGGCGGGACAGGGCTACGAGCAGTACTTC CASRAGQGYEQYF
TRBJ2-3 TRBV12-3/TRBV12-4 NA NA TGTGCCAGCAGTCCCCGACTAGTGGCGGGGACAGATACGCAGTATTTT CASSPRLVAGTDTQYF
TRBJ2-1 TRBV5-5 TRBD2 NA TGTGCCAGCAGCTTGGTACTAGCGAATCACAATGAGCAGTTCTTC CASSLVLANHNEQFF
TRBJ2-7 TRBV7-2 NA NA TGTGCCAGCAACCCCGGAGGGGTTACATACGAGCAGTACTTC CASNPGGVTYEQYF